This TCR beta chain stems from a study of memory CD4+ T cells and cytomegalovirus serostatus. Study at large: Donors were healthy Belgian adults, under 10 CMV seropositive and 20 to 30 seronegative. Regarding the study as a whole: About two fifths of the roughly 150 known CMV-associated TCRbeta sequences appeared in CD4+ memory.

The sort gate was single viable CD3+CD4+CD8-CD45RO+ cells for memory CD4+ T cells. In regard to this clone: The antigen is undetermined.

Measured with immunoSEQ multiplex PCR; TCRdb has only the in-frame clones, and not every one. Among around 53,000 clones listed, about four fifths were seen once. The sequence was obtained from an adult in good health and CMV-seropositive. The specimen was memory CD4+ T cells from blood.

Here the CDR3 reads CASSNPGTPQETQYF. In nucleotides, the CDR3 is TGTGCCAGCAGTAACCCTGGGACTCCACAAGAGACCCAGTACTTC. The chain links TRBV25-1 to TRBJ2-5; TRBD2 is a possible D gene (6 bases). V gave up 5 bases and J gave up 2 bases, with 15 bases separating them. The CDR3 has 15 amino acids. Germline CDR1 and CDR2: MGHDK and SYGVNS.